This T cell receptor beta chain was recorded in a study of T-cell reconstitution after alpha-beta-depleted transplantation in children (dated by TCRdb to the mid-2010s). The study in broad terms: Using TCR repertoire profiling, the study quantitatively followed how T-cell immune reconstitution unfolded in children after TCRalphabeta/CD19-depleted allogeneic hematopoietic cell transplantation. The investigation overall reported the following: Apparently early alphabetaT-cell count recovery about two months after transplant reportedly relied on only several hundred rapidly expanded clones derived from non-depleted graft cells. In some patients, the high TCRbeta diversity seen at day 60 was put down to recipient T cells and intrathymic progenitors that had survived conditioning. The frequencies of hyperexpanded clones fell over the following months, and after one year, T-cell counts and TCRbeta diversity were mostly attributed to newly produced T cells.

The treatment or condition label for this specimen denotes: allogeneic hematopoietic cell transplantation with graft depleted of TCRalphabeta T cells and CD19 B cells. TCRalphabeta/CD19-depleted allogeneic hematopoietic cell grafts were given to the transplant recipients, all of whom were children. Libraries were made using PCR. Sequencing was performed on an Illumina HiSeq 2500. Molecular barcoding was employed in the preparation of TCR libraries, with unique molecular identifiers being used to normalize TCRbeta repertoire quantification. TCRdb reanalyzed the raw reads on its own, using fastp at Q25 for trimming and MiXCR for clone calling, and kept in-frame beta chains. Each entry is one CDR3 protein sequence, shown with its most common DNA and genes. The sample table holds under 850,000 distinct CDR3 sequences, of which around 13% were seen once. The ten largest clones take up 0.79% of the sample.

Cut back by 3 bases and 0 bases, the V and J ends lie 3 bases apart. There are 12 amino acids in the CDR3, from cysteine to phenylalanine inclusive. CDR3 DNA only is kept here, 36 bases in frame from base 1. This clonotype was recorded at least ten times. Its binding antigen is unknown. Within one base of it there is no much larger clone, and no base qualities were kept. The TCR comes from a girl between 2 and 10 years old with congenital amegakaryocytic thrombocytopenia, due to receive a stem cell transplant. The V and J genes are TRBV12-3 or TRBV12-4 and TRBJ2-7; no D gene call is confident. The source was PBMCs, collected before TCRalphabeta/CD19-depleted stem cell transplant. The bases are TGTGCCAGCAGTTTCCACTCCTACGAGCAGTACTTC. It is translated as CASSFHSYEQYF.